Shown below are 25 T cell receptor beta chains from a single sample sequenced in a study of vaccination and CD4 T cells after COVID-19. TCRdb re-called the PCR reads with MiXCR, one entry per CDR3 protein. The sample lists 15,000 to 20,000 distinct CDR3 sequences, approximately 60% occurring once. The sample in question was CD4+ T cells from blood, obtained after SARS-CoV-2 vaccination. The receptors derive from a human donor who had recovered from COVID-19.

This chain joins TRBV19 and TRBJ1-2, with no clear D. V was pared by 2 bases and J by 6 bases, with 10 bases between. This CDR3 is 13 amino acids long. Per the germline V gene, CDR1 is LNHDA and CDR2 is SQIVND (reference sequence). The CDR3 nucleotides read TGTGCCAGTAGTATAAGCCTAAGCGATGGCTACACCTTC. Translated, it gives CASSISLSDGYTF. The full variable domain, completed using reference TRBV19 and TRBJ1-2, is DGGITQSPKYLFRKEGQNVTLSCEQNLNHDAMYWYRQDPGQGLRLIYYSQIVNDFQKGDIAEGYSVSREKKESFPLTVTSAQKNPTAFYLCASSISLSDGYTFGSGTRLTVV.

The chain employs TRBV27 and TRBJ1-2; possibly TRBD1 for D (5 bases). Germline CDR1 reads MNHEY; CDR2 reads SMNVEV (reference sequence). Trimming shortened V by 5 bases and J by 8 bases, and 24 bases separated the two germline ends. This CDR3 region has 16 residues. CDR3 in DNA: TGTGCCAGCAGTATCGGGGCAGGGTCCCCGCCAGGAGGCTACACCTTC. Translating gives CASSIGAGSPPGGYTF.

The J gene is TRBJ1-6, the V gene TRBV20-1, with a weak D call TRBD1 (5 bases). Germline CDR1 and CDR2: DFQATT and SNEGSKA (reference sequence). CDR3 length: 15 residues. The V gene lost 3 bases and the J gene lost 5 bases, with 14 bases spanning the gap. The CDR3 here is CSARRDGRNNSPLHF. The DNA for the CDR3 is TGCAGTGCTAGGAGGGACGGAAGAAATAATTCACCCCTCCACTTT.

The chain combines TRBV6-1 with TRBJ1-2; 11 bases agree with TRBD1. The CDR3 contains 17 residues. Germline CDR1 MNHNS, CDR2 SASEGT. The J segment lost 0 bases and the V segment lost 5 bases, leaving 8 bases of the junction unmatched. The CDR3 DNA reads TGTGCCAGCAGTCAGGACAGGGGGCGAGTGGCTAACTATGGCTACACCTTC. Translating it yields CASSQDRGRVANYGYTF.

The V and J genes are TRBV18 and TRBJ2-1; maybe TRBD2 (5 bases). Germline CDR1 reads KGHSH; CDR2 reads LQKENI. Trimming took off 1 base at V and 7 bases at J, with 20 bases between the two ends. The CDR3 totals 17 residues. DNA of the CDR3: TGTGCCAGCTCACCACTAACCCCCGGGATAAGTCGAAATGAGCAGTTCTTC. Its protein product is CASSPLTPGISRNEQFF.

This chain uses TRBV7-2 with TRBJ2-2; unclear D gene. CDR3 length: 16 amino acids. The germline V gene encodes CDR1 SGHTA and CDR2 FQGNSA. V was clipped by 2 bases and J by 4 bases, with 14 bases between them. CDR3 coding DNA: TGTGCCAGCAGCTTAAAAGTTGTCCGAACCACCGGGGAGCTGTTTTTT. Encoded protein: CASSLKVVRTTGELFF.

The rearrangement links TRBV7-8 to TRBJ1-5, with a tentative D call TRBD1 (5 bases). V was pared by 1 base and J by 7 bases, with 11 bases between. CDR3 length: 14 residues. CDR1 SGHVS and CDR2 FQNEAQ come from the germline V gene. The CDR3 loop is CASSLGGVGQPQHF. The CDR3 region has the DNA TGTGCCAGCAGCTTAGGAGGGGTGGGCCAGCCCCAGCATTTT.

Only a few counts were recorded for this clonotype. The rearrangement links TRBV21-1 to TRBJ2-7; TRBD2, the table's D call, was not compared with the DNA. TRBV21-1 is a known pseudogene. The CDR3 length is 16 residues. The CDR3 region is CASSNLTSGRRDEQYF. CDR3 DNA: TGTGCCAGCAGCAACTTGACTAGCGGGAGGAGGGACGAGCAGTACTTC.

This clonotype was counted a few times. The rearrangement links TRBV30 to TRBJ1-5, with D perhaps TRBD1 (6 bases). The CDR3 consists of 16 residues. The V end lost 0 bases, the J end lost 1 base, and 13 bases lay between the germline ends. Germline assignment: CDR1 GTSNPN and CDR2 SVGIG (reference sequence). The CDR3, as DNA: TGTGCCTGGAGTGTACCTCCGGGACACAGCAATCAGCCCCAGCATTTT. Translation: CAWSVPPGHSNQPQHF. Complete variable domain (other parts from reference TRBV30 and TRBJ1-5): SQTIHQWPATLVQPVGSPLSLECTVEGTSNPNLYWYRQAAGRGLQLLFYSVGIGQISSEVPQNLSASRPQDRQFILSSKKLLLSDSGFYLCAWSVPPGHSNQPQHFGDGTRLSIL.

The J gene is TRBJ2-3, the V gene TRBV7-9; 15 bases fit TRBD2. Trimming cost V 4 bases and J 6 bases; bases outside gene matches: 5. Germline CDR1 reads SEHNR; CDR2 reads FQNEAQ (reference sequence). The CDR3 totals 16 residues. The CDR3 protein is CASSSWTSGRGDTQYF. The CDR3 bases are TGTGCCAGCAGCTCTTGGACTAGCGGGAGGGGGGATACGCAGTATTTT. The full variable domain, in which reference TRBV7-9 and TRBJ2-3 provide the parts outside the CDR3, is DTGVSQNPRHKITKRGQNVTFRCDPISEHNRLYWYRQTLGQGPEFLTYFQNEAQLEKSRLLSDRFSAERPKGSFSTLEIQRTEQGDSAMYLCASSSWTSGRGDTQYFGPGTRLTVL.

The chain has TRBV20-1 and TRBJ2-6, with no clear D. From germline, CDR1 is DFQATT and CDR2 SNEGSKA (reference sequence). The CDR3 loop spans 14 amino acids. V was clipped by 3 bases and J by 2 bases, with 8 bases between them. In DNA, the CDR3 is TGCAGTGCTAGTATTCCAACTGGGGCCAACGTCCTGACTTTC. Translated: CSASIPTGANVLTF.

This clonotype was seen more than once but under ten times. CDR3 DNA sequence: TGCAGTGCTAGTTCCGGGAACAGCAACGAGCAGTACTTC. This gives the protein CSASSGNSNEQYF. The genes are TRBV20-1 and TRBJ2-7, with D possibly matching TRBD2 (5 bases). Germline V CDR1 and CDR2: DFQATT, SNEGSKA (reference sequence). The CDR3 has 13 amino acids. Trimming cost V 3 bases and J 5 bases, with 14 bases left between them.

This clonotype turned up a few times. This chain uses TRBV21-1 with TRBJ1-5; TRBD1 reflects the table's D call only, with no check against the DNA. TRBV21-1 is a known pseudogene. The CDR3 is 16 amino acids. The CDR3 is CASSKGGSGGDQPQHF. CDR3 coding DNA: TGTGCCAGCAGCAAAGGAGGTTCGGGGGGGGATCAGCCCCAGCATTTT.

The V call is TRBV12-3 or TRBV12-4, the J call TRBJ1-5, with TRBD1 matching over 7 bases. The CDR3 sequence is 13 residues long. Trimming cost V 3 bases and J 5 bases; bases outside gene matches: 1. The DNA for the CDR3 is TGTGCCAGCAGTTTTGGGACAGATCAGCCCCAGCATTTT. It is translated as CASSFGTDQPQHF.

This clonotype was seen a few times. This chain joins TRBV20-1 and TRBJ2-3, with TRBD2 matching 7 bases. There are 13 residues in the CDR3. V lost 5 bases to trimming and J lost 2 bases; unmatched junction nucleotides: 4. Germline CDR1 reads DFQATT; CDR2 reads SNEGSKA (reference sequence). CDR3 nucleotide sequence: TGCAGTGCTTCTAGCGGACTCACAGATACGCAGTATTTT. It encodes CSASSGLTDTQYF.

This sequence joins TRBV20-1 and TRBJ2-3; TRBD2 is a possible D gene (6 bases). Germline loops: CDR1 DFQATT, CDR2 SNEGSKA (reference sequence). Trimming pared 5 bases from V and 1 base from J, leaving 13 bases between. The CDR3 covers 14 residues. The chain's CDR3 is CSAPPGVGTDTQYF. DNA of the CDR3: TGCAGTGCTCCTCCGGGAGTGGGCACAGATACGCAGTATTTT.

This sequence joins TRBV7-3 and TRBJ2-1; weak D call: TRBD2 (6 bases). Looked up from germline, CDR1 is SGHTA and CDR2 is FQGTGA. The CDR3 totals 16 residues. V was cut by 2 bases and J by 5 bases, with 16 bases left in between. The CDR3 is CASSLGGGRRHNEQFF. DNA for the CDR3: TGTGCCAGCAGCTTAGGTGGGGGGAGACGACACAATGAGCAGTTCTTC.

The rearrangement joins TRBV30 to TRBJ2-6; D is ambiguous. Germline V CDR1 and CDR2: GTSNPN, SVGIG (reference sequence). This CDR3 has 13 amino acids. The CDR3 bases are TGTGCTTCAGGAACCTCTGGGGCCAACGTCCTGACTTTC. As protein: CASGTSGANVLTF.

The V gene is TRBV15, the J gene TRBJ2-3; D uncertain. V lost 4 bases to trimming and J lost 3 bases, with 14 bases between them. Germline V gene lookup returns CDR1 LNHNV and CDR2 YYDKDF (reference sequence). The CDR3 runs to 15 residues. The CDR3 DNA is TGTGCCACCAGCAACGCCAGGCCGAGGACAGATACGCAGTATTTT. Translated, it gives CATSNARPRTDTQYF.

V gene TRBV6-5 combines with J gene TRBJ2-7; 13 bases match TRBD2. CDR3 length equals 19 residues. V was clipped by 2 bases and J by 1 base; unmatched bases: 11. Germline V lookup: CDR1 MNHEY, CDR2 SVGAGI. The DNA of the CDR3 is TGTGCCAGCAGTTACCTGCCCCCGGGACTAGCGGGGATATCCTACGAGCAGTACTTC. This codes for CASSYLPPGLAGISYEQYF.

With regard to this clonotype: Germline is not matched at one junction end, which may reflect a read error. The chain couples TRBV7-9 to TRBJ2-3, with 9 bases aligning to TRBD2. The germline CDR1 and CDR2 sequences are SEHNR and FQNEAQ (reference sequence). The CDR3 extends over 18 amino acids. CDR3 bases: TGTGCCAGCAGGCCGCGGCTAGCGGGACGGAAGAGCACAGGTACGCAGTATTTT. Protein sequence: CASRPRLAGRKSTGTQYF.

The chain uses TRBV21-1 and TRBJ2-7. TRBV21-1 is marked as a pseudogene. The CDR3 is made up of 13 amino acids. CDR3 nucleotides: TGTGCCAGCAGCCAGAACGGGGAATATGAGCAGTACTTC. This encodes CASSQNGEYEQYF.

This chain joins TRBV6-5 and TRBJ1-1; weak D call: TRBD1 (6 bases). With 2 bases removed from V and 2 bases from J, the gap between germline ends came to 18 bases. Germline CDR1 MNHEY, CDR2 SVGAGI. The CDR3 covers 17 residues. CDR3 amino acids: CASSYTLSGGGNTEAFF. The CDR3 DNA reads TGTGCCAGCAGTTACACCCTATCGGGAGGGGGTAACACTGAAGCTTTCTTT.

The chain couples TRBV27 to TRBJ2-7; D might be TRBD1 or TRBD2, each matching 6 bases. Germline loops: CDR1 MNHEY, CDR2 SMNVEV (reference sequence). This CDR3 has 15 residues. Trimming took 3 bases from V and 2 from J, leaving 14 bases between them. The CDR3, as DNA: TGTGCCAGCAGTTTCGGCGGGACAAGTACCTACGAGCAGTACTTC. Translated: CASSFGGTSTYEQYF.

This clonotype was seen a handful of times. The chain is built from TRBV6-1 and TRBJ1-2; tentative D call: TRBD1 (5 bases). Per the germline V gene, CDR1 is MNHNS and CDR2 is SASEGT. This CDR3 spans 14 amino acids. Deletions cut 2 bases from V and 4 bases from J, with 11 bases between. In nucleotides, the CDR3 is TGTGCCAGCAGTGAAATCGGCGGGGGCTATGGCTACACCTTC. Protein product: CASSEIGGGYGYTF.